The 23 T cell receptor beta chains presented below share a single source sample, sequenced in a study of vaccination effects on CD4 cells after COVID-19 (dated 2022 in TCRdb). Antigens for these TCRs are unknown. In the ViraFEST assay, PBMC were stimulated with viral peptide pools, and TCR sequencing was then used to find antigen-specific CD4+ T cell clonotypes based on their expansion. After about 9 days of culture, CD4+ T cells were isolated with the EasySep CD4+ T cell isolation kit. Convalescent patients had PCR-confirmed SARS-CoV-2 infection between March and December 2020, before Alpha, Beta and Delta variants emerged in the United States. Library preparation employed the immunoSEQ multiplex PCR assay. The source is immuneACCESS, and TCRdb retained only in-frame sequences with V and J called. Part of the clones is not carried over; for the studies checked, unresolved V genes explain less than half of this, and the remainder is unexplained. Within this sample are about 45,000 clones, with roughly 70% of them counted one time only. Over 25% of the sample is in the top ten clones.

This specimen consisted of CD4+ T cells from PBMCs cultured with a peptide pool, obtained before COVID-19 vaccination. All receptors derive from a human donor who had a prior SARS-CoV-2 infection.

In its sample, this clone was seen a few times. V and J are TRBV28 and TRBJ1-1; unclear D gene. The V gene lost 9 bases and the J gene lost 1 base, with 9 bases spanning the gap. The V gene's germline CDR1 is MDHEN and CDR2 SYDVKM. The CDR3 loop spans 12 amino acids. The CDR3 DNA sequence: TGTGCCAGTTCAACCGGGAACACTGAAGCTTTCTTT. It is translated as CASSTGNTEAFF.

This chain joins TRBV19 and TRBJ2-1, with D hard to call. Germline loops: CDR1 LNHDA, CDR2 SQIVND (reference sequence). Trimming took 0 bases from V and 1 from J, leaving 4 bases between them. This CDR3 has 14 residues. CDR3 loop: CASSIDVSYNEQFF. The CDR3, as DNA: TGTGCCAGTAGTATAGACGTATCCTACAATGAGCAGTTCTTC.

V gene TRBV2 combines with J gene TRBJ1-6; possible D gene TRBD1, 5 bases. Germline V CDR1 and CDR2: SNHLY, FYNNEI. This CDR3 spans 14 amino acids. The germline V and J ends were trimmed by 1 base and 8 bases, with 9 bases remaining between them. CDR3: CASSEDRRYSPLHF. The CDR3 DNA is TGTGCCAGCAGTGAAGACAGGCGATATTCACCCCTCCACTTT.

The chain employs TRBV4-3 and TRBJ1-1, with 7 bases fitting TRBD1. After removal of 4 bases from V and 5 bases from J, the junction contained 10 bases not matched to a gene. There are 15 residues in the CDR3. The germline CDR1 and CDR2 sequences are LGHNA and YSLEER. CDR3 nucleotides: TGCGCCAGCAGCCGATTACAGGGGATTGGGACTGAAGCTTTCTTT. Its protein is CASSRLQGIGTEAFF.

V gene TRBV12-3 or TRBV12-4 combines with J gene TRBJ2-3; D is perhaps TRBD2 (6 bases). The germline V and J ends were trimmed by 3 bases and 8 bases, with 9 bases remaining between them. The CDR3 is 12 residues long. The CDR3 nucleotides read TGTGCCAGCAGTTTCTCCGGGGGTACGCAGTATTTT. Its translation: CASSFSGGTQYF.

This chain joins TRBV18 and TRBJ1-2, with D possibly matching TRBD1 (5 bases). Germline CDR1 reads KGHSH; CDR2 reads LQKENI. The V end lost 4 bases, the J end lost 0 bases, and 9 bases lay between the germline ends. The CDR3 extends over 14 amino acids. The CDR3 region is CASSLQGANYGYTF. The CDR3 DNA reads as TGTGCCAGCTCACTGCAGGGCGCTAACTATGGCTACACCTTC. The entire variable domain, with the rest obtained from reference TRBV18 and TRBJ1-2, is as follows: NAGVMQNPRHLVRRRGQEARLRCSPMKGHSHVYWYRQLPEEGLKFMVYLQKENIIDESGMPKERFSAEFPKEGPSILRIQQVVRGDSAAYFCASSLQGANYGYTFGSGTRLTVV.

CDR3 sequence reads: CASSEGQGAYSPLHF. The CDR3 DNA sequence: TGCGCCAGCAGTGAGGGACAGGGGGCTTACTCACCCCTCCACTTT. The chain carries TRBV5-1 and TRBJ1-6; 12 nucleotides align to TRBD1. The CDR3 runs to 15 residues. Germline V lookup: CDR1 SGHRS, CDR2 YFSETQ. Germline trimming cut 5 bases from V and 10 bases from J; bases unmatched to any gene: 7.

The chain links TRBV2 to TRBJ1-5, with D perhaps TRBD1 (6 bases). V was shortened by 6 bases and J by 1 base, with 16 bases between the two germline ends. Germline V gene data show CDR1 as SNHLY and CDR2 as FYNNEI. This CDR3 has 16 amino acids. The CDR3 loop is CASSTPTDRSNQPQHF. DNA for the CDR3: TGTGCCAGCAGCACACCGACCGACAGGAGCAATCAGCCCCAGCATTTT.

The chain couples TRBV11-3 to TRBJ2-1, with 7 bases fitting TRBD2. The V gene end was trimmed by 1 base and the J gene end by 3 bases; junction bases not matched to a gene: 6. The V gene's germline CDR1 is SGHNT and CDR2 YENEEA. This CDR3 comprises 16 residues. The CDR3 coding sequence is TGTGCCAGCAGCTTAGCGGGGGGACCGCTCTACAATGAGCAGTTCTTC. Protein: CASSLAGGPLYNEQFF.

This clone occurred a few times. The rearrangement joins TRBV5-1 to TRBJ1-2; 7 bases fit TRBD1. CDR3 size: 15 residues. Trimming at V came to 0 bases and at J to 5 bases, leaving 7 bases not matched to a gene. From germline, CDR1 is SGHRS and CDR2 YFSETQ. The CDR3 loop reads CASSLGDRATYGYTF. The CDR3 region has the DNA TGCGCCAGCAGCTTGGGTGACAGGGCTACTTATGGCTACACCTTC.

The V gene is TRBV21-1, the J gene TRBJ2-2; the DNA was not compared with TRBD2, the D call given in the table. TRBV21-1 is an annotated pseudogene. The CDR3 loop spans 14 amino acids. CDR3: CASSSTGDTGELFF. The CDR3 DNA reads TGTGCCAGCAGCTCGACGGGTGACACCGGGGAGCTGTTTTTT.

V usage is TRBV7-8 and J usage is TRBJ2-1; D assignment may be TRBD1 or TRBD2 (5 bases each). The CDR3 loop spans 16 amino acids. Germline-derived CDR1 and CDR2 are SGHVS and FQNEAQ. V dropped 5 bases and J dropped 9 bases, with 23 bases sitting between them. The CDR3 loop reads CASSAAAGTFDGEQFF. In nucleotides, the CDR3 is TGTGCCAGCAGCGCCGCCGCCGGGACCTTCGACGGTGAGCAGTTCTTC.

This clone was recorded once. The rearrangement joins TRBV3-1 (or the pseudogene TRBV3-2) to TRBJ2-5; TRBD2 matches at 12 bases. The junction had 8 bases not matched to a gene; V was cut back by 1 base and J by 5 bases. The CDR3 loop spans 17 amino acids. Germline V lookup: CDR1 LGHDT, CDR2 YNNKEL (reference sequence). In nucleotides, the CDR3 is TGTGCCAGCAGCCAAGGACGACTAGCGGGAGAACGTGAGACCCAGTACTTC. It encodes CASSQGRLAGERETQYF.

This chain's CDR3 is CASSYSADGPYEQYF. The CDR3 coding sequence is TGTGCCAGCAGTTACTCTGCGGACGGTCCCTACGAGCAGTACTTC. This chain uses TRBV6-6 with TRBJ2-7; D not certain. Per germline, CDR1 MNHNY and CDR2 SVGAGI (reference sequence). V was shortened by 0 bases and J by 2 bases, with 11 bases between the two germline ends. This CDR3 region has 15 residues.

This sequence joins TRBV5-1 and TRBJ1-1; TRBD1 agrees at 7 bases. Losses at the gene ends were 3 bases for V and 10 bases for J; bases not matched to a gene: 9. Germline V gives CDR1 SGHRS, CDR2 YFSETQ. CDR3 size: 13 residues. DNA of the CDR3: TGCGCCAGCAGCTCTACAGGGGAGGCGGGAGCTTTCTTT. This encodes CASSSTGEAGAFF. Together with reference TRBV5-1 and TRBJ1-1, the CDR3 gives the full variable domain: KAGVTQTPRYLIKTRGQQVTLSCSPISGHRSVSWYQQTPGQGLQFLFEYFSETQRNKGNFPGRFSGRQFSNSRSEMNVSTLELGDSALYLCASSSTGEAGAFFGQGTRLTVV.

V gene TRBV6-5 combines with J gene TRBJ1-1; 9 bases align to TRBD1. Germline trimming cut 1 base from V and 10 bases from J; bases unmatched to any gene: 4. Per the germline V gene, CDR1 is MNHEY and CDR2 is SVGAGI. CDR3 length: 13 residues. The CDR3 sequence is CASSYYRDRAAFF. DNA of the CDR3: TGTGCCAGCAGTTACTACCGGGACAGGGCAGCTTTCTTT.

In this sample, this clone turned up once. The CDR3, as DNA: TGTGCCACCAGTGATCCGGGACAGGGGGTTGCGGAGCAGTTCTTC. Its translation: CATSDPGQGVAEQFF. The genes are TRBV24-1 and TRBJ2-1; 11 bases match TRBD1. CDR1 and CDR2 (germline): KGHDR, SFDVKD. This CDR3 comprises 15 residues. V gave up 3 bases and J gave up 10 bases; unmatched junction bases: 7.

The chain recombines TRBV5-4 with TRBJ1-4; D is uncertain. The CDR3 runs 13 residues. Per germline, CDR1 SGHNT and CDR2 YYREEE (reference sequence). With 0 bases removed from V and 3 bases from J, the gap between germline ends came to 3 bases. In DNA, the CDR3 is TGTGCCAGCAGCTTGGGACCTAATGAAAAACTGTTTTTT. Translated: CASSLGPNEKLFF. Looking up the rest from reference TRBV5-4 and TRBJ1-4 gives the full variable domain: ETGVTQSPTHLIKTRGQQVTLRCSSQSGHNTVSWYQQALGQGPQFIFQYYREEENGRGNFPPRFSGLQFPNYSSELNVNALELDDSALYLCASSLGPNEKLFFGSGTQLSVL.

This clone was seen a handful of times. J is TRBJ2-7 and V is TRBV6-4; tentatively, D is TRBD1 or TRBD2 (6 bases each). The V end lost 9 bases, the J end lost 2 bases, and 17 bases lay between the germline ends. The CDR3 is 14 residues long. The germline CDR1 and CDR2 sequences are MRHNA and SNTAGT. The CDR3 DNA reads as TGTGCCAGAATTAGGGGGGCCAGCACCTACGAGCAGTACTTC. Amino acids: CARIRGASTYEQYF.

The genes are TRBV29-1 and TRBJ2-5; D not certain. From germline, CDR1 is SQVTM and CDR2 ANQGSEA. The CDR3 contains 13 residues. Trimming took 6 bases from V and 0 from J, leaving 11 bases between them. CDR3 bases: TGCAGCGTGCTCGAAAAGTACCAAGAGACCCAGTACTTC. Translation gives CSVLEKYQETQYF. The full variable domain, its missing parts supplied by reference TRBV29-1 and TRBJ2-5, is SAVISQKPSRDICQRGTSLTIQCQVDSQVTMMFWYRQQPGQSLTLIATANQGSEATYESGFVIDKFPISRPNLTFSTLTVSNMSPEDSSIYLCSVLEKYQETQYFGPGTRLLVL.

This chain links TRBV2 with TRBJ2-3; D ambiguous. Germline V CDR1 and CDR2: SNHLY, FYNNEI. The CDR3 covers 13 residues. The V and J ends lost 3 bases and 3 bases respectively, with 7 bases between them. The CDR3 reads CASSDAWTDTQYF. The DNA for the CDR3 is TGTGCCAGCAGTGACGCCTGGACAGATACGCAGTATTTT.

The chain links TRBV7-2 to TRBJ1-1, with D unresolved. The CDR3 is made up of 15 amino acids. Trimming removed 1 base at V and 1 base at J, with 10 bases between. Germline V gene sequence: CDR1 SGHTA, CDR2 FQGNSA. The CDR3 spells CASSLGAVENTEAFF. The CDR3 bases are TGTGCCAGCAGCTTAGGGGCTGTAGAGAACACTGAAGCTTTCTTT.

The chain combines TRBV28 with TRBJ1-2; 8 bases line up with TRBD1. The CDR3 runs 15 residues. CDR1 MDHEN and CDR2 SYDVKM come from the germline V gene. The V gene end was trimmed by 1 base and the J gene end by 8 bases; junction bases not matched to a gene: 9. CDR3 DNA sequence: TGTGCCAGCAGTTTATTGACAGGGGAGGGCAAGGGCTACACCTTC. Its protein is CASSLLTGEGKGYTF.